The 15 T cell receptor beta chains below were found in one sample sequenced in a study of control samples from healthy donors and cancer patients. Produced via immunoSEQ multiplex PCR; TCRdb's table is partial and in-frame only. The table includes 200,000 or so clones, about 95% detected once. The sample was blood. The receptors here all came from a man over 45 in good health.

This rearrangement joins TRBV27 to TRBJ2-7, with D perhaps given as TRBD1 or TRBD2 (6 bases each). Germline values: CDR1 MNHEY, CDR2 SMNVEV (reference sequence). Trimming removed 8 bases at V and 7 bases at J, with 21 bases between. CDR3 length: 14 amino acids. The CDR3 DNA reads TGTGCCAGCGCTTTGGAGGGGGGAACGGGGGAGCAGTACGTC. Translation gives CASALEGGTGEQYV.

The V and J genes are TRBV5-8 and TRBJ1-5; 8 bases agree with TRBD1. Germline V gives CDR1 SGHTS, CDR2 YDEGEE. The trim removed 4 bases at V and 7 bases at J, leaving 10 bases unmatched. The CDR3 has 15 amino acids. Here the CDR3 DNA reads TGTGCCAGCAGCCTGGGGCAGGGGGCGCGGCAGCCCCAGCATTTT. Translating gives CASSLGQGARQPQHF.

This sequence joins TRBV29-1 and TRBJ1-1; D unresolved. This CDR3 spans 14 amino acids. Per the germline V gene, CDR1 is SQVTM and CDR2 is ANQGSEA. V was trimmed by 6 bases and J by 4 bases, leaving 18 bases between them. CDR3 nucleotides: TGCAGCGTCGAGGTCACCGGGGTAGGCACTGAAGCTTTCTTT. Its translation: CSVEVTGVGTEAFF.

The chain carries TRBV12-3 or TRBV12-4 and TRBJ2-2; D unclear. V lost 7 bases to trimming and J lost 3 bases, with 9 bases between them. The CDR3 contains 13 residues. The CDR3 DNA follows: TGTGCCAGCAAGGTTCTTCACACCGGGGAGCTGTTTTTT. Translating it yields CASKVLHTGELFF.

The chain uses TRBV3-1 (or the pseudogene TRBV3-2) and TRBJ2-5, with D perhaps matching TRBD2 (5 bases). The length of the CDR3 is 16 residues. Germline values: CDR1 LGHDT, CDR2 YNNKEL (reference sequence). V lost 3 bases and J 4 bases, leaving 18 bases between the germline ends. CDR3 in amino acids: CASSHLRTAEGETQYF. DNA for the CDR3: TGTGCCAGCAGCCACCTTCGGACGGCTGAGGGAGAGACCCAGTACTTC.

This sequence joins TRBV6-6 and TRBJ1-5, with TRBD1 identical over 9 bases. V shed 7 bases, J shed 6 bases, and the junction held 10 bases outside the gene matches. Germline CDR1 is MNHNY and CDR2 is SVGAGI (reference sequence). CDR3 length: 15 amino acids. CDR3 sequence (DNA): TGTGCCAGCACCGACCGGGACAGGGTTAGTCAGCCCCAGCATTTT. Translation: CASTDRDRVSQPQHF.

This chain uses TRBV18 with TRBJ1-1; 7 nucleotides agree with TRBD1. Looked up from germline, CDR1 is KGHSH and CDR2 is LQKENI. This CDR3 spans 15 amino acids. Trimming removed 4 bases from V and 3 bases from J; junction bases left unmatched: 8. CDR3 DNA: TGTGCCAGCTCACAGGAGACAGGGTCGTACACTGAAGCTTTCTTT. Protein sequence: CASSQETGSYTEAFF.

The J gene is TRBJ1-2, the V gene TRBV29-1; D unresolved. This CDR3 region has 13 residues. The germline V and J ends were trimmed by 1 base and 0 bases, with 6 bases remaining between them. In germline, CDR1 is SQVTM, CDR2 ANQGSEA. In DNA form, the CDR3 reads TGCAGCGTTGAAGGGCCGGCTAACTATGGCTACACCTTC. Its protein product is CSVEGPANYGYTF.

V gene TRBV5-4 combines with J gene TRBJ2-5, with 8 bases that match TRBD2. Per the germline V gene, CDR1 is SGHNT and CDR2 is YYREEE (reference sequence). The V gene end was trimmed by 4 bases and the J gene end by 4 bases; junction bases not matched to a gene: 6. This CDR3 has 14 amino acids. The DNA of the CDR3 is TGTGCCAGCAGCACCGGGGGGGCCGGAGAGACCCAGTACTTC. Translation: CASSTGGAGETQYF.

The chain joins TRBV19 to TRBJ1-1; 9 bases fit TRBD1. The germline gives CDR1 LNHDA, CDR2 SQIVND (reference sequence). Trimming took 6 bases from V and 1 from J; bases not matched to a gene: 6. This CDR3 spans 15 amino acids. CDR3 in amino acids: CASRGQGGWNTEAFF. The CDR3 DNA is TGTGCCAGTAGGGGACAGGGTGGATGGAACACTGAAGCTTTCTTT.

The chain recombines TRBV6-5 with TRBJ2-7; 9 positions agree with TRBD1. Germline CDR1 MNHEY, CDR2 SVGAGI. There are 14 residues in the CDR3. V was pared by 6 bases and J by 2 bases, with 5 bases of the junction left unmatched. The CDR3 here is CASSADRGPYEQYV. CDR3 in DNA: TGTGCCAGCAGCGCGGACAGGGGTCCCTACGAGCAGTACGTC.

The rearrangement uses TRBV6-2 or TRBV6-3 and TRBJ1-1; D uncertain. Trimming stripped 0 bases from V and 0 bases from J, with 11 bases between. From germline, CDR1 is MNHEY and CDR2 SVGEGT. The CDR3 has 16 amino acids. CDR3 nucleotides: TGTGCCAGCAGTTACTCGAGTATGGCGATGAACACTGAAGCTTTCTTT. Protein sequence: CASSYSSMAMNTEAFF.

This clone showed up just once. The chain combines TRBV12-3 or TRBV12-4 with TRBJ2-2; 7 bases agree with TRBD2. The CDR3 runs to 12 residues. The DNA of the CDR3 is TGTTGCCCAGGGAGGGACACCGGGGAGCTGTTTTTT. Protein product: CCPGRDTGELFF.

The rearrangement joins TRBV6-6 to TRBJ1-3; unclear D gene. The V gene lost 6 bases and the J gene lost 0 bases, with 15 bases spanning the gap. Germline loops: CDR1 MNHNY, CDR2 SVGAGI (reference sequence). This CDR3 is 16 amino acids long. This chain's CDR3 is CASSSKGADSGNTIYF. The DNA for the CDR3 is TGTGCCAGCAGCTCTAAGGGCGCCGACTCTGGAAACACCATATATTTT.

This clone appeared once. The chain recombines TRBV6-1 with TRBJ2-1; D gene ambiguous. CDR1 and CDR2 from the germline V gene are MNHNS and SASEGT. This CDR3 is built from 15 residues. V was cut by 3 bases and J by 3 bases, with 12 bases left in between. The CDR3 loop is CASSEGYSNYNEQFF. CDR3 DNA: TGTGCCAGCAGTGAGGGGTACAGTAACTACAATGAGCAGTTCTTC.